These 13 T cell receptor beta chains originate from one sample sequenced in a study of blood T cell repertoires in COVID-19. Assay: immunoSEQ multiplex PCR; the TCRdb copy retains only in-frame clones and omits some. This sample has 200,000 to 250,000 clones, with 80% to 85% found just once. The material sequenced was peripheral blood. The receptors were gathered from a woman aged 60-75 years with acute or convalescent COVID-19.

This clone appeared a single time. This chain uses TRBV20-1 with TRBJ2-1, with TRBD2 identical over 15 bases. Germline values: CDR1 DFQATT, CDR2 SNEGSKA (reference sequence). This CDR3 is 15 amino acids long. V lost 3 bases to trimming and J lost 7 bases; unmatched junction nucleotides: 4. This CDR3 reads CSASGLAGGHNEQFF. As DNA, the CDR3 is TGCAGTGCTAGTGGACTAGCGGGGGGGCATAATGAGCAGTTCTTC.

This chain uses TRBV5-1 with TRBJ2-3, with 11 bases aligning to TRBD1. The CDR3 has 15 residues. CDR1 SGHRS and CDR2 YFSETQ come from the germline V gene. V lost 3 bases, J lost 1 base, and 1 base stayed unmatched. This chain's CDR3 is CASSWGQGGTDTQYF. DNA of the CDR3: TGCGCCAGCAGCTGGGGACAGGGGGGCACAGATACGCAGTATTTT. Complete variable domain (other parts from reference TRBV5-1 and TRBJ2-3): KAGVTQTPRYLIKTRGQQVTLSCSPISGHRSVSWYQQTPGQGLQFLFEYFSETQRNKGNFPGRFSGRQFSNSRSEMNVSTLELGDSALYLCASSWGQGGTDTQYFGPGTRLTVL.

The chain employs TRBV6-6 and TRBJ2-2, with 8 bases fitting TRBD1. CDR1 MNHNY and CDR2 SVGAGI come from the germline V gene (reference sequence). J gave up 4 bases and V 5 bases, and 9 bases lay outside the gene matches. The CDR3 length is 16 residues. The DNA for the CDR3 is TGTGCCAGCAGTGCCTCAGGGGGCGGTGGCACCGGGGAGCTGTTTTTT. Its translation: CASSASGGGGTGELFF.

The chain employs TRBV7-9 and TRBJ2-7; the D gene is possibly TRBD1 (6 bases). Trimming cost V 5 bases and J 2 bases, with 13 bases left between them. Germline values: CDR1 SEHNR, CDR2 FQNEAQ (reference sequence). This CDR3 region has 14 residues. Here the CDR3 DNA reads TGTGCCAGCAGCCCCCCGACAGGACCCTACGAGCAGTACTTC. The encoded protein is CASSPPTGPYEQYF.

The chain uses TRBV5-4 and TRBJ2-3; 10 bases agree with TRBD2. The CDR3 spans 16 residues. Germline V lookup: CDR1 SGHNT, CDR2 YYREEE (reference sequence). Germline trimming cut 4 bases from V and 1 base from J; bases unmatched to any gene: 6. The CDR3 reads CASSQGSGGRTDTQYF. DNA of the CDR3: TGTGCCAGCAGCCAAGGTAGCGGGGGGCGCACAGATACGCAGTATTTT.

CDR3 protein: CASSSGAGLDTEAFF. The CDR3 DNA reads TGTGCCAGCAGCTCCGGAGCAGGGTTGGACACTGAAGCTTTCTTT. The chain couples TRBV5-6 to TRBJ1-1; maybe TRBD1 (5 bases). This CDR3 region has 15 residues. V was cut by 3 bases and J by 3 bases, with 15 bases left in between. CDR1 is SGHDT, CDR2 YYEEEE, per germline.

The rearrangement joins TRBV7-2 to TRBJ1-1, with 7 bases aligning to TRBD1. This CDR3 contains 13 residues. V lost 3 bases to trimming and J lost 7 bases; unmatched junction nucleotides: 5. From germline, CDR1 is SGHTA and CDR2 FQGNSA. CDR3 bases: TGTGCCAGCAGCTTCAACAGGGGCTATGAAGCTTTCTTT. Its protein is CASSFNRGYEAFF.

This clone occurred once. V usage is TRBV7-2 and J usage is TRBJ2-7; 9 bases agree with TRBD1. V lost 5 bases and J lost 2; bases outside the gene matches: 7. CDR3 length: 15 amino acids. CDR1 SGHTA and CDR2 FQGNSA come from the germline V gene. CDR3 nucleotides: TGTGCCAGCAGCGTAACAGGGGGCGAAACCTACGAGCAGTACTTC. Protein product: CASSVTGGETYEQYF.

This clone was picked up one time. The chain joins TRBV11-2 to TRBJ2-3; D is ambiguous. Trimming removed 6 bases at V and 0 bases at J, with 7 bases between. CDR1 is SGHAT and CDR2 is FQNNGV in the germline V gene. The CDR3 spans 13 residues. The CDR3 region has the DNA TGTGCCAGCAGGACGACTAGCACAGATACGCAGTATTTT. Translated: CASRTTSTDTQYF.

This chain links TRBV18 with TRBJ2-5; a possible D gene is TRBD2 (6 bases). This CDR3 contains 16 residues. From germline, CDR1 is KGHSH and CDR2 LQKENI. V shed 0 bases and J shed 4 bases, with 15 bases lying between them. The CDR3, as DNA: TGTGCCAGCTCACCACCGCAGTTGAGTAGCGGAGAGACCCAGTACTTC. As protein: CASSPPQLSSGETQYF.

V is TRBV7-9 and J is TRBJ1-1, with 8 bases identical to TRBD1. Germline CDR1 is SEHNR and CDR2 is FQNEAQ (reference sequence). V shed 4 bases, J shed 1 base, and the junction held 5 bases outside the gene matches. CDR3 length: 15 residues. Here the CDR3 reads CASSSGTGQNTEAFF. CDR3 bases: TGTGCCAGCAGCTCGGGGACAGGCCAGAACACTGAAGCTTTCTTT.

This chain uses TRBV4-2 with TRBJ1-3; D call uncertain. CDR1 LGHNA and CDR2 YNFKEQ come from the germline V gene. The CDR3 extends over 15 amino acids. The germline V and J ends were trimmed by 0 bases and 2 bases, with 8 bases remaining between them. CDR3 residues: CASSQERAPGNTIYF. For the CDR3, the DNA is TGTGCCAGCAGCCAAGAAAGAGCTCCTGGAAACACCATATATTTT.

The V and J genes are TRBV7-9 and TRBJ1-1, with D maybe TRBD1 (5 bases). Trimming removed 5 bases at V and 1 base at J, with 11 bases between. This CDR3 comprises 14 residues. Germline CDR1 reads SEHNR; CDR2 reads FQNEAQ (reference sequence). The CDR3 loop reads CASSTMTENTEAFF. The DNA of the CDR3 is TGTGCCAGCAGCACGATGACAGAGAACACTGAAGCTTTCTTT. Full variable domain (remainder filled in from reference TRBV7-9 and TRBJ1-1): DTGVSQNPRHKITKRGQNVTFRCDPISEHNRLYWYRQTLGQGPEFLTYFQNEAQLEKSRLLSDRFSAERPKGSFSTLEIQRTEQGDSAMYLCASSTMTENTEAFFGQGTRLTVV.